Described below is a single T cell receptor beta chain sequence and its context. This entry belongs to a study of cytomegalovirus exposure and HLA in healthy donors. Primers: 60 Vbeta forward and 13 Jbeta reverse. Sequencing used immunoSEQ multiplex PCR; TCRdb keeps in-frame clones, though not all of them. The data show about 200,000 clones, with about 77% seen just once and less than 3.5% held by the top ten. The TCR comes from a woman in her 30s in good health and CMV-seronegative. Sequenced: PBMCs.

Written as DNA, the CDR3 is TGTGCCAGCACCCGACCGGGATTAGGGACAGATACGCAGTATTTT. Its translation is CASTRPGLGTDTQYF. This chain joins TRBV28 and TRBJ2-3, with D tentatively TRBD2 (5 bases). The ends were cut back, 7 bases at V and 3 bases at J, with 17 bases in the middle. This CDR3 is built from 15 residues. CDR1 is MDHEN and CDR2 is SYDVKM in the germline V gene. Full variable domain (remainder filled in from reference TRBV28 and TRBJ2-3): DVKVTQSSRYLVKRTGEKVFLECVQDMDHENMFWYRQDPGLGLRLIYFSYDVKMKEKGDIPEGYSVSREKKERFSLILESASTNQTSMYLCASTRPGLGTDTQYFGPGTRLTVL.